A single sample gave rise to the 19 T cell receptor beta chains below, sequenced in a study of cytomegalovirus exposure and HLA in healthy donors. PCR primers comprised 60 Vbeta and 13 Jbeta primers. Profiling relied on immunoSEQ multiplex PCR, and the TCRdb table lists in-frame clones only, not all of them. In the table there are 200,000 to 300,000 clones, roughly 81% of which are singletons. The sequencing sample was made of PBMCs. The receptors come from a woman between 35 and 50 years old in good health and CMV-seropositive.

This clone was counted only a few times. J is TRBJ2-2 and V is TRBV9; TRBD2 aligns across 8 bases. CDR1 SGDLS and CDR2 YYNGEE come from the germline V gene. The CDR3 sequence is 17 residues long. J lost 7 bases, V lost 2 bases, and 13 bases had no gene match. CDR3 loop: CASSVRTPGGQDGELFF. As DNA, the CDR3 is TGTGCCAGCAGCGTCCGCACCCCGGGGGGGCAGGACGGGGAGCTGTTTTTT.

The genes are TRBV13 and TRBJ1-2, with D possibly TRBD1 on 5 matching bases. The V end was cut by 4 bases, the J end by 5 bases, with 8 bases between. The CDR3 runs 12 residues. CDR1 PRHDT and CDR2 FYEKMQ come from the germline V gene (reference sequence). The CDR3 spells CASSSGTYGYTF. The CDR3 DNA follows: TGTGCCAGCAGCTCCGGGACTTATGGCTACACCTTC.

The CDR3, as DNA: TGTGCCAGCAGTTTATCGGTGGGGGGAACTGAAGCTTTCTTT. It specifies CASSLSVGGTEAFF. The V and J genes are TRBV27 and TRBJ1-1, with D possibly matching TRBD1 (5 bases). Trimming stripped 0 bases from V and 5 bases from J, with 10 bases between. The germline V gene has CDR1 MNHEY and CDR2 SMNVEV (reference sequence). The CDR3 length is 14 residues.

This clone has just one count. The chain couples TRBV4-3 to TRBJ2-7; possible D gene TRBD1, 6 bases. V lost 4 bases, J lost 5 bases, and 18 bases lay in between. CDR1 is LGHNA and CDR2 is YSLEER in the germline V gene. CDR3 size: 15 residues. Written as DNA, the CDR3 is TGCGCCAGCAGCCTTTCGCCACAGGGCGGGCACGAGCAGTACTTC. This encodes CASSLSPQGGHEQYF.

The rearrangement uses TRBV4-3 and TRBJ1-5, with TRBD1 as a possible D gene (6 bases). Germline CDR1 is LGHNA and CDR2 is YSLEER. This CDR3 contains 15 residues. With 0 bases removed from V and 2 bases from J, the gap between germline ends came to 8 bases. The CDR3 DNA is TGCGCCAGCAGCCAAGAATGGACAGGCAATCAGCCCCAGCATTTT. It specifies CASSQEWTGNQPQHF.

The gene calls are TRBV28 and TRBJ1-5; no clear D gene. Germline CDR1 reads MDHEN; CDR2 reads SYDVKM. V was shortened by 10 bases and J by 3 bases, with 16 bases between the two germline ends. The CDR3 loop spans 14 amino acids. CDR3 sequence: CATIPQLNNQPQHF. The CDR3 nucleotides read TGTGCCACCATCCCACAGCTAAACAATCAGCCCCAGCATTTT.

The chain is built from TRBV7-9 and TRBJ2-5; D remains ambiguous. The CDR3 runs 15 residues. V lost 2 bases, J lost 5 bases, and 15 bases lay in between. Germline CDR1 and CDR2: SEHNR and FQNEAQ (reference sequence). The CDR3 DNA reads TGTGCCAGCAGCTTATGGGTTCTTTACGGGGAGACCCAGTACTTC. This translates into CASSLWVLYGETQYF. Variable domain in full (rest from reference TRBV7-9 and TRBJ2-5): DTGVSQNPRHKITKRGQNVTFRCDPISEHNRLYWYRQTLGQGPEFLTYFQNEAQLEKSRLLSDRFSAERPKGSFSTLEIQRTEQGDSAMYLCASSLWVLYGETQYFGPGTRLLVL.

V is TRBV29-1 and J is TRBJ2-7; 11 positions match TRBD2. The CDR3 extends over 17 amino acids. Germline V CDR1 and CDR2: SQVTM, ANQGSEA. The ends lost 0 bases at V and 0 bases at J; junction bases unmatched: 7. Here the CDR3 reads CSVEDLRLAGGSYEQYF. The DNA for the CDR3 is TGCAGCGTTGAAGATCTTAGGCTAGCGGGAGGCTCCTACGAGCAGTACTTC.

V is TRBV29-1 and J is TRBJ1-5; the D gene is possibly TRBD1 (6 bases). Trimming pared 3 bases from V and 5 bases from J, leaving 17 bases between. The CDR3 length is 15 residues. CDR1 is SQVTM and CDR2 is ANQGSEA in the germline V gene. For the CDR3, the DNA is TGCAGCGTTGAGATTGGGGCAGGGGTCGATCAGCCCCAGCATTTT. Protein: CSVEIGAGVDQPQHF.

The chain joins TRBV4-3 to TRBJ1-4, with D possibly TRBD1 on 5 matching bases. Per the germline V gene, CDR1 is LGHNA and CDR2 is YSLEER. This CDR3 contains 15 residues. Trimming removed 0 bases from V and 3 bases from J, with 8 bases in between. CDR3 region: CASSQDRGSNEKLFF. In nucleotides, the CDR3 is TGCGCCAGCAGCCAAGATCGGGGGTCTAATGAAAAACTGTTTTTT.

The chain combines TRBV30 with TRBJ1-2; 12 nucleotides align to TRBD1. The junction had 4 bases not matched to a gene; V was cut back by 1 base and J by 7 bases. The CDR3 contains 14 residues. Germline values: CDR1 GTSNPN, CDR2 SVGIG (reference sequence). The CDR3 coding sequence is TGTGCCTGGAGTGAGGGACAGGGGGCTGGTGGCTACACCTTC. The encoded protein is CAWSEGQGAGGYTF.

The V gene is TRBV7-8, the J gene TRBJ1-2, with D unresolved. CDR3 length: 15 residues. CDR1 SGHVS and CDR2 FQNEAQ come from the germline V gene. Trimming left V 1 base short and J 8 bases short, with 17 bases between. In nucleotides, the CDR3 is TGTGCCAGCAGCTTAGGTTTTGTCAGGCTCGAGGGCTACACCTTC. Translation: CASSLGFVRLEGYTF. Full variable domain (missing parts from reference TRBV7-8 and TRBJ1-2): GAGVSQSPRYKVAKRGQDVALRCDPISGHVSLFWYQQALGQGPEFLTYFQNEAQLDKSGLPSDRFFAERPEGSVSTLKIQRTQQEDSAVYLCASSLGFVRLEGYTFGSGTRLTVV.

V usage is TRBV7-9 and J usage is TRBJ1-4; TRBD1 matches at 9 bases. The CDR3 is made up of 13 amino acids. Trimming took 5 bases from V and 10 from J; bases not matched to a gene: 5. Germline CDR1 and CDR2: SEHNR and FQNEAQ (reference sequence). The CDR3 DNA is TGTGCCAGCAGCGCCCGGGACAGGGTAAAACTGTTTTTT. This translates into CASSARDRVKLFF.

V and J are TRBV11-2 and TRBJ2-7; D is unresolved. Germline V gives CDR1 SGHAT, CDR2 FQNNGV. CDR3 length: 15 residues. V was clipped by 2 bases and J by 0 bases, with 11 bases between them. The CDR3 bases are TGTGCCAGCAGCTTATCACTCGCGGTCTCCTACGAGCAGTACTTC. Amino acids: CASSLSLAVSYEQYF.

The chain combines TRBV11-3 with TRBJ1-1; no firm D call. The V gene's germline CDR1 is SGHNT and CDR2 YENEEA. The CDR3 sequence is 13 residues long. Trimming took off 4 bases at V and 3 bases at J, with 9 bases between the two ends. The CDR3 protein is CASSSRTDTEAFF. CDR3 bases: TGTGCCAGCAGCTCCCGCACGGACACTGAAGCTTTCTTT.

The rearrangement joins TRBV7-8 to TRBJ1-5, with 7 bases aligning to TRBD1. This CDR3 region has 15 residues. The germline V gene encodes CDR1 SGHVS and CDR2 FQNEAQ. V dropped 6 bases and J dropped 4; count of bases not matched to a gene: 9. CDR3 protein: CASSVYGTENQPQHF. The CDR3 DNA follows: TGTGCCAGCAGTGTCTACGGGACAGAAAATCAGCCCCAGCATTTT.

V gene TRBV11-2 combines with J gene TRBJ2-1; 8 bases are shared with TRBD2. Germline V gene sequence: CDR1 SGHAT, CDR2 FQNNGV. The ends lost 0 bases at V and 7 bases at J; junction bases unmatched: 8. The CDR3 loop spans 16 amino acids. The CDR3 protein is CASSLDPAGVGNEQFF. CDR3 in DNA: TGTGCCAGCAGCTTAGACCCAGCGGGAGTGGGAAATGAGCAGTTCTTC. Full variable domain (missing parts from reference TRBV11-2 and TRBJ2-1): EAGVAQSPRYKIIEKRQSVAFWCNPISGHATLYWYQQILGQGPKLLIQFQNNGVVDDSQLPKDRFSAERLKGVDSTLKIQPAKLEDSAVYLCASSLDPAGVGNEQFFGPGTRLTVL.

This clone has only one observation. The CDR3 DNA reads as TGTGCCAGCAGTTACACAGGGGCCAAAAACATTCAGTACTTC. It translates to CASSYTGAKNIQYF. The chain is built from TRBV6-6 and TRBJ2-4, with D possibly being TRBD1 (6 bases). Germline assignment: CDR1 MNHNY and CDR2 SVGAGI (reference sequence). The CDR3 loop spans 14 amino acids. V lost 2 bases, J lost 1 base, and 6 bases lay in between.

In the case of this clone: One end of the junction is discordant with germline, which a read error may explain. This chain connects TRBV28 to TRBJ2-4; 7 bases agree with TRBD1. The CDR3 has 14 residues. CDR1 is MDHEN, CDR2 SYDVKM, per germline. In DNA, the CDR3 is TGTGCCAGCAGTCTCCGGGACAGACTAAACAGTCAGTACTTC. The encoded protein is CASSLRDRLNSQYF.